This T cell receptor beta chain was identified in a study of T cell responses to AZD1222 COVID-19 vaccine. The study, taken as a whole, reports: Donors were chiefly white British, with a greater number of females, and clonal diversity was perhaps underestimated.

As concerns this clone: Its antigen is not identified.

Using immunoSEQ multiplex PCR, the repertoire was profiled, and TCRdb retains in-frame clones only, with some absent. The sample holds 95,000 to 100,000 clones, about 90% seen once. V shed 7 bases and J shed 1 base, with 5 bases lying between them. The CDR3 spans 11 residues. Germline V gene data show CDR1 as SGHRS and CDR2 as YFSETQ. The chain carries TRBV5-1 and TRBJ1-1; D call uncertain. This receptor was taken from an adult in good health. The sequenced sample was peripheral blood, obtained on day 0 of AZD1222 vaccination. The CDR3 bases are TGCGCCAGCTCGAAGAACACTGAAGCTTTCTTT. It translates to CASSKNTEAFF. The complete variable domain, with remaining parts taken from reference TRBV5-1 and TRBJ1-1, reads KAGVTQTPRYLIKTRGQQVTLSCSPISGHRSVSWYQQTPGQGLQFLFEYFSETQRNKGNFPGRFSGRQFSNSRSEMNVSTLELGDSALYLCASSKNTEAFFGQGTRLTVV.